The 19 T cell receptor beta chains below were found in one sample sequenced in a study of T-cell memory formation after mild COVID-19. TCRdb fed the 5' RACE reads into MiXCR, producing one record per CDR3 protein. This sample has roughly 86,000 distinct CDR3 sequences, with about 14% found just once. The material sequenced was PBMCs or a T cell subset sorted from them (not recorded which). The origin of the receptors is a man in his late teens or twenties who had mild COVID-19 (a few samples of this study predate the infection). Cell type and time point are not known.

The J gene is TRBJ1-2, the V gene TRBV19; TRBD1 is a possible D gene (5 bases). The CDR3 runs to 12 residues. V was cut by 3 bases and J by 8 bases, with 10 bases left in between. Looked up from germline, CDR1 is LNHDA and CDR2 is SQIVND (reference sequence). CDR3 in DNA: TGTGCCAGTAGTATGGGGCTGGTAGGCTACACCTTC. Translating it yields CASSMGLVGYTF.

This clonotype was counted between two and nine times. J is TRBJ2-7 and V is TRBV29-1; D is ambiguous. This CDR3 is 12 amino acids long. Germline V lookup: CDR1 SQVTM, CDR2 ANQGSEA. Trimming pared 3 bases from V and 2 bases from J, leaving 8 bases between. DNA for the CDR3: TGCAGCGTTGAGGTAACCCCCTACGAGCAGTACTTC. Translating gives CSVEVTPYEQYF.

This clonotype occurred a few times. The chain carries TRBV27 and TRBJ1-2, with D tentatively TRBD1 (6 bases). From germline, CDR1 is MNHEY and CDR2 SMNVEV (reference sequence). Trimming removed 5 bases from V and 6 bases from J, with 19 bases in between. This CDR3 has 15 amino acids. This chain's CDR3 is CASSVGGTAGDGYTF. In nucleotides, the CDR3 is TGTGCCAGCAGTGTAGGGGGAACGGCAGGCGATGGCTACACCTTC.

V is TRBV20-1 and J is TRBJ1-6; 9 positions match TRBD1. This CDR3 spans 17 amino acids. Looked up from germline, CDR1 is DFQATT and CDR2 is SNEGSKA (reference sequence). The J segment lost 7 bases and the V segment lost 5 bases, leaving 15 bases of the junction unmatched. CDR3 sequence (DNA): TGCAGTGCTCCACCTATGGACAGGGGCATCTGGAATTCACCCCTCCACTTT. It yields the protein CSAPPMDRGIWNSPLHF.

V usage is TRBV5-1 and J usage is TRBJ2-6; no firm D call. Germline CDR1 reads SGHRS; CDR2 reads YFSETQ. With 0 bases removed from V and 0 bases from J, the gap between germline ends came to 13 bases. The CDR3 has 18 amino acids. This CDR3 reads CASSLGPGTDSGANVLTF. The CDR3 bases are TGCGCCAGCAGCTTGGGACCCGGCACCGACTCTGGGGCCAACGTCCTGACTTTC.

The chain joins TRBV28 to TRBJ2-7; no firm D call. Trimming took 4 bases from V and 3 from J, leaving 13 bases between them. From germline, CDR1 is MDHEN and CDR2 SYDVKM. The CDR3 runs 14 residues. The CDR3: CASSSSTRGYEQYV. Here the CDR3 DNA reads TGTGCCAGCAGTTCTTCAACGCGAGGCTACGAGCAGTACGTC.

The genes are TRBV28 and TRBJ2-5; 7 positions agree with TRBD2. The CDR3 has 15 amino acids. V shed 4 bases, J shed 1 base, and the junction held 6 bases outside the gene matches. Germline CDR1 reads MDHEN; CDR2 reads SYDVKM. CDR3 sequence: CASSSAAGVQETQYF. Written as DNA, the CDR3 is TGTGCCAGCAGTTCAGCGGCGGGGGTCCAAGAGACCCAGTACTTC.

This clonotype was recorded a few times. The genes are TRBV4-1 and TRBJ1-3; D remains ambiguous. Germline CDR1 is MGHRA and CDR2 is YSYEKL. This CDR3 spans 16 amino acids. Trimming pared 3 bases from V and 0 bases from J, leaving 12 bases between. CDR3 region: CASSQDLTASGNTIYF. The CDR3 region has the DNA TGCGCCAGCAGCCAGGACCTGACTGCCTCTGGAAACACCATATATTTT.

The rearrangement links TRBV7-9 to TRBJ1-3, with D unresolved. The CDR3 is 15 residues long. The V end lost 5 bases, the J end lost 0 bases, and 11 bases lay between the germline ends. Germline loops: CDR1 SEHNR, CDR2 FQNEAQ (reference sequence). CDR3 sequence reads: CASSPGTNSGNTIYF. CDR3 nucleotide sequence: TGTGCCAGCAGCCCCGGCACAAACTCTGGAAACACCATATATTTT.

This chain links TRBV4-2 with TRBJ1-4, with D possibly matching TRBD1 (5 bases). The V gene lost 4 bases and the J gene lost 12 bases, with 12 bases spanning the gap. This CDR3 comprises 12 residues. CDR1 and CDR2 (germline): LGHNA, YNFKEQ. CDR3 protein: CASSLEGPELFF. CDR3 nucleotides: TGTGCCAGCAGCCTTGAGGGGCCCGAACTGTTTTTT.

This clonotype occurred a few times. J is TRBJ2-3 and V is TRBV2, with no clear D. Trimming stripped 9 bases from V and 0 bases from J, with 13 bases between. CDR1 is SNHLY and CDR2 is FYNNEI in the germline V gene. The CDR3 spans 14 residues. CDR3 amino acids: CASWADASTDTQYF. In nucleotides, the CDR3 is TGTGCCAGTTGGGCAGACGCTAGCACAGATACGCAGTATTTT. The full variable domain, completed using reference TRBV2 and TRBJ2-3, is EPEVTQTPSHQVTQMGQEVILRCVPISNHLYFYWYRQILGQKVEFLVSFYNNEISEKSEIFDDQFSVERPDGSNFTLKIRSTKLEDSAMYFCASWADASTDTQYFGPGTRLTVL.

This clonotype was recorded a few times. The chain employs TRBV6-5 and TRBJ1-2, with D unclear. CDR1 is MNHEY and CDR2 is SVGAGI in the germline V gene. With 5 bases removed from V and 8 bases from J, the gap between germline ends came to 15 bases. There are 13 residues in the CDR3. The chain's CDR3 is CASSPDPRRGYTF. The CDR3 coding sequence is TGTGCCAGCAGTCCCGACCCGAGAAGGGGCTACACCTTC.

This chain joins TRBV6-5 and TRBJ1-2, with D unclear. The CDR3 sequence is 15 residues long. The germline gives CDR1 MNHEY, CDR2 SVGAGI. The V end was cut by 5 bases, the J end by 8 bases, with 21 bases between. CDR3 amino acids: CASSPRTRALWGYTF. CDR3 coding DNA: TGTGCCAGCAGTCCCCGGACCCGCGCTTTATGGGGCTACACCTTC.

This clonotype was recorded a few times. The chain is built from TRBV24-1 and TRBJ2-7, with a weak D call TRBD1 (6 bases). The CDR3 loop spans 13 amino acids. Germline V CDR1 and CDR2: KGHDR, SFDVKD. V was trimmed by 6 bases and J by 5 bases, leaving 13 bases between them. This CDR3 reads CATSPSTGDEQYF. The CDR3 region has the DNA TGTGCCACCAGTCCATCGACAGGCGACGAGCAGTACTTC.

This chain links TRBV5-1 with TRBJ2-2; 7 positions match TRBD2. V lost 2 bases to trimming and J lost 5 bases; unmatched junction nucleotides: 9. The germline V gene encodes CDR1 SGHRS and CDR2 YFSETQ. The length of the CDR3 is 16 residues. The CDR3 region is CASSFMGGEATGELFF. As DNA, the CDR3 is TGCGCCAGCAGCTTCATGGGAGGGGAAGCTACCGGGGAGCTGTTTTTT. Full variable domain (outside the CDR3, taken from reference TRBV5-1 and TRBJ2-2): KAGVTQTPRYLIKTRGQQVTLSCSPISGHRSVSWYQQTPGQGLQFLFEYFSETQRNKGNFPGRFSGRQFSNSRSEMNVSTLELGDSALYLCASSFMGGEATGELFFGEGSRLTVL.

This clonotype has a count of ten or more. The chain recombines TRBV7-8 with TRBJ2-2; D is unclear. Germline V gives CDR1 SGHVS, CDR2 FQNEAQ. Trimming took 2 bases from V and 2 from J, leaving 9 bases between them. The CDR3 is 15 amino acids. The chain's CDR3 is CASSLLGLNTGELFF. The CDR3 bases are TGTGCCAGCAGCTTACTGGGCTTAAACACCGGGGAGCTGTTTTTT.

This chain uses TRBV7-3 with TRBJ2-1, with D unclear. The V gene's germline CDR1 is SGHTA and CDR2 FQGTGA. V was clipped by 3 bases and J by 9 bases, with 12 bases between them. The CDR3 runs 13 residues. The CDR3 loop is CASSFLGPGEQFF. In DNA, the CDR3 is TGTGCCAGCAGCTTCCTTGGGCCGGGTGAGCAGTTCTTC. Complete variable domain (other parts from reference TRBV7-3 and TRBJ2-1): GAGVSQTPSNKVTEKGKYVELRCDPISGHTALYWYRQSLGQGPEFLIYFQGTGAADDSGLPNDRFFAVRPEGSVSTLKIQRTERGDSAVYLCASSFLGPGEQFFGPGTRLTVL.

The chain's CDR3 is CASSRQGMGGYQPQHF. The DNA for the CDR3 is TGTGCCAGCAGCCGACAGGGGATGGGGGGATATCAGCCCCAGCATTTT. This sequence joins TRBV7-2 and TRBJ1-5; 8 nucleotides line up with TRBD1. Germline trimming cut 5 bases from V and 5 bases from J; bases unmatched to any gene: 11. The germline gives CDR1 SGHTA, CDR2 FQGNSA. The CDR3 spans 16 residues.

The rearrangement links TRBV19 to TRBJ2-1, with D hard to call. Trimming pared 3 bases from V and 4 bases from J, leaving 7 bases between. Germline lookup yields CDR1 LNHDA and CDR2 SQIVND (reference sequence). The CDR3 consists of 13 residues. CDR3 amino acids: CASSMSTYNEQFF. Here the CDR3 DNA reads TGTGCCAGTAGTATGTCCACTTACAATGAGCAGTTCTTC.